What follows are 28 T cell receptor beta chains derived from one specimen sequenced in a study of pediatric ulcerative colitis. During colonoscopy, one to two rectal pinch biopsies were collected. Data came from immunoSEQ multiplex PCR; TCRdb stores just in-frame clones and leaves some out. The sample lists some 24,000 clones, approximately 71% occurring once. Sequenced material: gut tissue. Receptors were obtained from a boy aged 5-17 years with severe ulcerative colitis.

This clone was counted once. The rearrangement uses TRBV6-5 and TRBJ1-5, with D tentatively TRBD1 (6 bases). The CDR3 sequence is 15 residues long. Germline V lookup: CDR1 MNHEY, CDR2 SVGAGI. Trimming removed 5 bases at V and 0 bases at J, with 11 bases between. The CDR3 loop is CASSNGQNSNQPQHF. The CDR3 nucleotides are TGTGCCAGCAGTAACGGACAGAATAGCAATCAGCCCCAGCATTTT.

The chain uses TRBV7-9 and TRBJ1-1; tentatively, D is TRBD1 (5 bases). Trimming removed 5 bases at V and 1 base at J, with 11 bases between. There are 14 residues in the CDR3. Germline-derived CDR1 and CDR2 are SEHNR and FQNEAQ (reference sequence). CDR3 coding DNA: TGTGCCAGCAGCCTCTCGGGACCGAACACTGAAGCTTTCTTT. This gives the protein CASSLSGPNTEAFF.

This clone has just a few counts. The chain has TRBV2 and TRBJ2-1; 10 nucleotides line up with TRBD2. Germline V lookup: CDR1 SNHLY, CDR2 FYNNEI. This CDR3 region has 14 residues. Trimming cost V 8 bases and J 4 bases; bases outside gene matches: 5. The CDR3 DNA reads TGTGCCAGCTCCGGGACTAGCGTTTACAATGAGCAGTTCTTC. Its protein is CASSGTSVYNEQFF.

This clone counts as medium-sized. Compared with germline, one end of the junction differs, possibly owing to a read error. The rearrangement uses TRBV30 and TRBJ2-1; 7 bases line up with TRBD2. Germline V gene data show CDR1 as GTSNPN and CDR2 as SVGIG (reference sequence). CDR3 length: 14 amino acids. This CDR3 is CAWSLLATYDEQFF. Here the CDR3 DNA reads TGTGCCTGGAGTTTACTAGCGACCTACGATGAGCAGTTCTTC.

V gene TRBV10-3 combines with J gene TRBJ1-2, with a tentative D call TRBD1 (5 bases). This CDR3 region has 13 residues. Looked up from germline, CDR1 is ENHRY and CDR2 is SYGVKD. The V and J ends lost 7 bases and 5 bases respectively, with 14 bases between them. The CDR3 sequence: CAINHGTDYGYTF. The CDR3 coding sequence is TGTGCCATCAATCACGGGACTGATTATGGCTACACCTTC.

The chain couples TRBV25-1 to TRBJ1-3; D is possibly TRBD1 (6 bases). CDR1 MGHDK and CDR2 SYGVNS come from the germline V gene. This CDR3 has 16 amino acids. Trimming stripped 1 base from V and 2 bases from J, with 12 bases between. The CDR3 sequence: CASSEWGAGAGNTIYF. The CDR3 DNA follows: TGTGCCAGCAGTGAATGGGGGGCAGGGGCTGGAAACACCATATATTTT.

V gene TRBV7-9 combines with J gene TRBJ2-5; D remains ambiguous. Germline CDR1 and CDR2: SEHNR and FQNEAQ (reference sequence). V shed 1 base and J shed 7 bases, with 13 bases lying between them. CDR3 length: 14 amino acids. CDR3 sequence reads: CASSLVEPFGTQYF. CDR3 nucleotides: TGTGCCAGCAGCTTAGTAGAGCCTTTTGGGACCCAGTACTTC.

The chain has TRBV7-8 and TRBJ1-2; no clear D. CDR3 length: 14 amino acids. Germline V gene lookup returns CDR1 SGHVS and CDR2 FQNEAQ. V shed 1 base and J shed 6 bases, with 12 bases lying between them. CDR3 residues: CASSLGSREDGYTF. The CDR3 DNA sequence: TGTGCCAGCAGCTTAGGGTCAAGGGAGGATGGCTACACCTTC.

V gene TRBV19 combines with J gene TRBJ2-5; D may be TRBD1 (6 bases). Trimming cost V 8 bases and J 2 bases, with 9 bases left between them. This CDR3 comprises 12 residues. Germline V gene data show CDR1 as LNHDA and CDR2 as SQIVND (reference sequence). The DNA for the CDR3 is TGTGCCAGTGGAAGGGGGCAAGAGACCCAGTACTTC. It is translated as CASGRGQETQYF.

The chain links TRBV5-6 to TRBJ1-2; D gene uncertain. With 7 bases removed from V and 7 bases from J, the gap between germline ends came to 17 bases. This CDR3 is 13 amino acids long. Germline V gene data show CDR1 as SGHDT and CDR2 as YYEEEE. This CDR3 reads CASEGDPGSGYTF. The CDR3 coding sequence is TGTGCCAGCGAAGGAGACCCTGGGAGTGGCTACACCTTC.

V and J are TRBV21-1 and TRBJ2-3; the DNA was not compared with TRBD2, the D call given in the table. TRBV21-1 is a pseudogene locus. The CDR3 loop spans 17 amino acids. The CDR3 reads CASSLNFTGGLTDTQYF. CDR3 coding DNA: TGTGCCAGCAGCCTGAACTTCACGGGAGGCCTCACAGATACGCAGTATTTT.

This chain uses TRBV10-3 with TRBJ2-7; no definite D call. V was trimmed by 0 bases and J by 4 bases, leaving 4 bases between them. The germline CDR1 and CDR2 sequences are ENHRY and SYGVKD. This CDR3 has 12 residues. This chain's CDR3 is CAISESQYEQYF. The CDR3 DNA sequence: TGTGCCATCAGTGAGTCCCAGTACGAGCAGTACTTC.

V usage is TRBV6-5 and J usage is TRBJ1-2; tentatively, D is TRBD1 (5 bases). Trimming removed 3 bases from V and 13 bases from J, with 12 bases in between. The CDR3 totals 11 residues. Looked up from germline, CDR1 is MNHEY and CDR2 is SVGAGI. The CDR3 DNA reads as TGTGCCAGCAGTTATCGGGGGTCGGCCACCTTC. Translation gives CASSYRGSATF.

This chain uses TRBV5-4 with TRBJ2-7; possible D gene TRBD2, 5 bases. The V and J ends lost 1 base and 0 bases respectively, with 8 bases between them. The CDR3 totals 14 residues. CDR1 and CDR2 from the germline V gene are SGHNT and YYREEE (reference sequence). The CDR3 loop is CASSLPGNSYEQYF. CDR3 sequence (DNA): TGTGCCAGCAGCTTGCCCGGGAACTCCTACGAGCAGTACTTC.

V is TRBV19 and J is TRBJ1-5, with D unclear. This CDR3 is 14 amino acids long. CDR1 LNHDA and CDR2 SQIVND come from the germline V gene (reference sequence). Trimming took off 9 bases at V and 0 bases at J, with 12 bases between the two ends. The CDR3 DNA follows: TGTGCCAGCGCACGGAAGACTAGCAATCAGCCCCAGCATTTT. Its protein is CASARKTSNQPQHF. Full variable domain (outside the CDR3, taken from reference TRBV19 and TRBJ1-5): DGGITQSPKYLFRKEGQNVTLSCEQNLNHDAMYWYRQDPGQGLRLIYYSQIVNDFQKGDIAEGYSVSREKKESFPLTVTSAQKNPTAFYLCASARKTSNQPQHFGDGTRLSIL.

V usage is TRBV25-1 and J usage is TRBJ2-5; D call uncertain. Germline V gene sequence: CDR1 MGHDK, CDR2 SYGVNS. Trimming took off 2 bases at V and 1 base at J, with 11 bases between the two ends. CDR3 length: 15 residues. Written as DNA, the CDR3 is TGTGCCAGCAGTGAAAATCGCGAGCCCCAAGAGACCCAGTACTTC. This gives the protein CASSENREPQETQYF.

V and J are TRBV11-3 and TRBJ1-1; a possible D gene is TRBD1 (5 bases). CDR1 and CDR2 (germline): SGHNT, YENEEA. The CDR3 runs 12 residues. The V and J ends lost 3 bases and 8 bases respectively, with 10 bases between them. CDR3 amino acids: CASSFSGTEAFF. The CDR3 DNA is TGTGCCAGCAGCTTTTCCGGGACCGAAGCTTTCTTT. Combining the CDR3 with reference TRBV11-3 and TRBJ1-1 gives the whole variable domain EAGVVQSPRYKIIEKKQPVAFWCNPISGHNTLYWYLQNLGQGPELLIRYENEEAVDDSQLPKDRFSAERLKGVDSTLKIQPAELGDSAVYLCASSFSGTEAFFGQGTRLTVV.

To note about this clone: Other DNA sequences within the sample encode an identical CDR3. J is TRBJ2-1 and V is TRBV4-2, with TRBD2 matching 9 bases. With 3 bases clipped from V and 2 bases from J, the junction kept 2 bases outside the gene matches. Germline CDR1 and CDR2: LGHNA and YNFKEQ. This CDR3 is built from 15 residues. CDR3 sequence: CASSQLAGAYNEQFF. The CDR3 DNA follows: TGTGCCAGCAGCCAGTTAGCGGGAGCCTACAATGAGCAGTTCTTC.

The CDR3 region is CASSPNSGYNEQFF. Written as DNA, the CDR3 is TGTGCCAGCAGCCCGAACTCCGGCTACAATGAGCAGTTCTTC. The V gene is TRBV14, the J gene TRBJ2-1; D unclear. The CDR3 is 14 residues long. V dropped 4 bases and J dropped 3 bases, with 10 bases sitting between them. Per germline, CDR1 SGHDN and CDR2 FVKESK.

The chain combines TRBV2 with TRBJ1-1; TRBD1 might be the D (6 bases). The germline CDR1 and CDR2 sequences are SNHLY and FYNNEI. The CDR3 consists of 14 residues. V lost 6 bases and J lost 3, with 14 bases in between. The CDR3 spells CASSLIGGHTEAFF. The CDR3 nucleotides read TGTGCCAGCAGCCTGATTGGGGGGCACACTGAAGCTTTCTTT.

This chain joins TRBV30 and TRBJ1-1; D ambiguous. This CDR3 contains 12 residues. Germline assignment: CDR1 GTSNPN and CDR2 SVGIG (reference sequence). The CDR3 bases are TGTCGTTACAAGCGACTGAACACTGAAGCTTTCTTT. It yields the protein CRYKRLNTEAFF.

The chain uses TRBV6-1 and TRBJ2-4, with D tentatively TRBD2 (5 bases). Deletions cut 8 bases from V and 0 bases from J, with 11 bases between. This CDR3 comprises 14 residues. The V gene's germline CDR1 is MNHNS and CDR2 SASEGT. CDR3 nucleotides: TGTGCCAGCCTAGGGAGACTAGCCAAAAACATTCAGTACTTC. It yields the protein CASLGRLAKNIQYF.

The chain is built from TRBV14 and TRBJ2-3; D is uncertain. V was shortened by 0 bases and J by 3 bases, with 7 bases between the two germline ends. Germline V gene data show CDR1 as SGHDN and CDR2 as FVKESK. The CDR3 has 14 amino acids. CDR3 nucleotide sequence: TGTGCCAGCAGCCAAGAAAGGTGGACAGATACGCAGTATTTT. Its protein is CASSQERWTDTQYF.

V is TRBV7-2 and J is TRBJ2-1, with TRBD2 identical over 11 bases. The junction had 7 bases not matched to a gene; V was cut back by 5 bases and J by 4 bases. The germline CDR1 and CDR2 sequences are SGHTA and FQGNSA. The CDR3 runs 16 residues. The DNA for the CDR3 is TGTGCCAGCAGCACCCGTGGGACTAGCGGTTACAATGAGCAGTTCTTC. Its protein product is CASSTRGTSGYNEQFF. Based on the CDR3 plus reference TRBV7-2 and TRBJ2-1, the full variable domain is GAGVSQSPSNKVTEKGKDVELRCDPISGHTALYWYRQSLGQGLEFLIYFQGNSAPDKSGLPSDRFSAERTGGSVSTLTIQRTQQEDSAVYLCASSTRGTSGYNEQFFGPGTRLTVL.

This rearrangement joins TRBV4-2 to TRBJ1-1; the match to TRBD1 covers 8 bases. Trimming at V came to 0 bases and at J to 4 bases, leaving 7 bases not matched to a gene. The CDR3 contains 16 residues. The germline CDR1 and CDR2 sequences are LGHNA and YNFKEQ. In DNA form, the CDR3 reads TGTGCCAGCAGCCAAGAAGGCAGGGGGCATGTCACTGAAGCTTTCTTT. It translates to CASSQEGRGHVTEAFF.

The chain is built from TRBV13 and TRBJ1-5; D is uncertain. Germline CDR1 is PRHDT and CDR2 is FYEKMQ (reference sequence). V was clipped by 0 bases and J by 6 bases, with 9 bases between them. The CDR3 extends over 14 amino acids. This chain's CDR3 is CASSLGNIGQPQHF. The DNA of the CDR3 is TGTGCCAGCAGCTTAGGCAATATAGGTCAGCCCCAGCATTTT.

This clone was seen a few times. The chain couples TRBV18 to TRBJ1-3; D is ambiguous. V was trimmed by 6 bases and J by 8 bases, leaving 11 bases between them. The CDR3 contains 12 residues. Germline CDR1 and CDR2: KGHSH and LQKENI. The CDR3 spells CASSPGLDTIYF. The CDR3 DNA reads TGTGCCAGCTCGCCCGGCTTAGACACCATATATTTT.

The chain couples TRBV2 to TRBJ2-7, with D maybe TRBD2 (6 bases). The V end was cut by 10 bases, the J end by 6 bases, with 13 bases between. The CDR3 contains 11 residues. Germline CDR1 is SNHLY and CDR2 is FYNNEI. The CDR3 nucleotides are TGTGCCACCTTAGGAGGGGTCGAGCAGTACTTC. Residues: CATLGGVEQYF.